This TCR delta chain was identified in a study of γδ T cells in repeated Plasmodium falciparum infection. Both TRG and TRD chains were sequenced from each sorted sample. TCRdb redid the clone calls on the multiplex PCR reads with CATT. The sample contains 85,000 to 100,000 delta-chain clones, less than 1% of which appear only once. Points on this clone: A read error likely explains this, since a far larger clone differs by one base. Other DNA sequences within the sample encode an identical CDR3.

Material for sequencing was gamma-delta T cells from blood. This receptor was taken from a pool of human donors (malaria-infected and uninfected, not separated).

CDR3 bases: TGTGCCTGTGACACCTTGATCCAGGATACATCCCAACTCATCTTT. It encodes CACDTLIQDTSQLIF. The chain employs TRDV2 and TRDJ1; tentatively, D is TRDD3 (6 bases). No J gene was available from TCRdb, and it was assigned here by a germline match of the DNA. Deletions cut 0 bases from V and 9 bases from J, with 19 bases between. The germline CDR1 and CDR2 sequences are GEAIGNYY and EKD. The CDR3 totals 15 residues.